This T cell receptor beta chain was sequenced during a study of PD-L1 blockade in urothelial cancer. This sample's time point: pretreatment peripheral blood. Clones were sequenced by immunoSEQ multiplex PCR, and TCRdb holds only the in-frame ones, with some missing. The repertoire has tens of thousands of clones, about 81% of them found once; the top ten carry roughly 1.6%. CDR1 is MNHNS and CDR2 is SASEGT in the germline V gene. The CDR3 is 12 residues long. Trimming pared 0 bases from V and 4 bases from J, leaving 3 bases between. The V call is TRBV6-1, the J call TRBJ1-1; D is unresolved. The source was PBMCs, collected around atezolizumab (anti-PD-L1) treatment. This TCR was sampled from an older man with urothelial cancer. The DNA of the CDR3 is TGTGCCAGCAGTGAAGCCGTCACTGAAGCTTTCTTT. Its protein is CASSEAVTEAFF.